Following are 26 T cell receptor beta chains from one sample sequenced in a study of shared clonotypes between healthy human individuals. The method was immunoSEQ multiplex PCR; TCRdb's version includes in-frame clones alone and lacks a portion of them. The data hold about 1.1 million clones, with approximately 80% observed a single time. The sequencing input was memory CD4+ T cells from PBMCs. Subset: CD45RA-negative fraction. All receptors derive from a man younger than 30 in good health. Some clones in this sample may be carry-over from other donors' samples.

This chain joins TRBV18 and TRBJ2-7; D may match TRBD1 or TRBD2 (10 bases each). Germline V gene lookup returns CDR1 KGHSH and CDR2 LQKENI. The CDR3 contains 18 residues. Trimming cost V 0 bases and J 7 bases, with 25 bases left between them. CDR3 DNA: TGTGCCAGCTCACCACCGGGACAGGGGCCAGCGGGAGGGGGTGAGCAGTACTTC. Its protein is CASSPPGQGPAGGGEQYF.

The CDR3 reads CASSEAPVSTDTQYF. CDR3 DNA: TGTGCCAGCAGCGAGGCCCCTGTTAGCACAGATACGCAGTATTTT. The chain is built from TRBV9 and TRBJ2-3, with no clear D. V gave up 3 bases and J gave up 0 bases, with 11 bases separating them. CDR3 length: 15 residues. Germline CDR1 reads SGDLS; CDR2 reads YYNGEE.

The V gene is TRBV10-3, the J gene TRBJ2-5; the match to TRBD1 covers 10 bases. The V gene's germline CDR1 is ENHRY and CDR2 SYGVKD. This CDR3 comprises 15 residues. V was pared by 5 bases and J by 4 bases, with 7 bases of the junction left unmatched. CDR3 sequence reads: CAISHGTGAGETQYF. The CDR3 coding sequence is TGTGCCATCAGTCACGGGACAGGGGCAGGAGAGACCCAGTACTTC.

The table lists this clone with a few counts. This specimen includes other DNA sequences encoding the same CDR3. The chain is built from TRBV12-5 and TRBJ2-1, with D unclear. The CDR3 has 11 residues. Trimming removed 4 bases from V and 10 bases from J, with 8 bases in between. Germline V gene lookup returns CDR1 LGHNT and CDR2 FRNRAP. The CDR3 loop is CASGWDREQFF. The CDR3 region has the DNA TGTGCTAGTGGTTGGGATAGGGAGCAGTTCTTC.

This chain uses TRBV7-2 with TRBJ2-7, with D possibly TRBD1 on 5 matching bases. The V end lost 0 bases, the J end lost 0 bases, and 12 bases lay between the germline ends. This CDR3 has 16 residues. The germline V gene encodes CDR1 SGHTA and CDR2 FQGNSA. CDR3 in DNA: TGTGCCAGCAGCTTAGCCGCAGGGTCCTTCTCCTACGAGCAGTACTTC. It translates to CASSLAAGSFSYEQYF.

J is TRBJ2-1 and V is TRBV11-2; D not certain. V lost 5 bases and J 7 bases, leaving 18 bases between the germline ends. Germline V gives CDR1 SGHAT, CDR2 FQNNGV. There are 15 residues in the CDR3. The CDR3 protein is CASSPITGLGNEQFF. CDR3 in DNA: TGTGCCAGCAGCCCGATCACCGGGTTAGGGAATGAGCAGTTCTTC.

Notes on this clone: Its ends do not fully match the called genes, so a read error is possible. The sample carries other DNA sequences with the same CDR3. CDR3 protein: CASKQRAPNTDTQYF. CDR3 DNA: TGTGCCAGCAAACAGCGGGCCCCAAACACAGACACGCAGTATTTT. The chain combines TRBV2 with TRBJ2-3; D perhaps matches TRBD2 (6 bases). Germline V CDR1 and CDR2: SNHLY, FYNNEI. The CDR3 runs 15 residues.

The rearrangement uses TRBV10-3 and TRBJ2-1, with a tentative D call TRBD2 (5 bases). Per germline, CDR1 ENHRY and CDR2 SYGVKD. This CDR3 has 15 amino acids. V was shortened by 2 bases and J by 5 bases, with 13 bases between the two germline ends. This chain's CDR3 is CAISETVKGDNEQFF. The CDR3 region has the DNA TGTGCCATCAGTGAGACGGTAAAGGGAGACAATGAGCAGTTCTTC.

The chain has TRBV4-1 and TRBJ1-5; D is perhaps TRBD1 (6 bases). The CDR3 extends over 16 amino acids. CDR1 is MGHRA and CDR2 is YSYEKL in the germline V gene. V was pared by 3 bases and J by 6 bases, with 18 bases between. CDR3 coding DNA: TGCGCCAGCAGCCACCGAATCGGGGGCGGTGGTCAGCCCCAGCATTTT. Protein: CASSHRIGGGGQPQHF.

This chain connects TRBV18 to TRBJ2-7, with 9 positions matching TRBD2. This CDR3 spans 14 amino acids. Looked up from germline, CDR1 is KGHSH and CDR2 is LQKENI. The V gene end was trimmed by 0 bases and the J gene end by 6 bases; junction bases not matched to a gene: 3. The CDR3 protein is CASSPPSGSGEQYF. Written as DNA, the CDR3 is TGTGCCAGCTCACCACCTAGCGGGAGTGGCGAGCAGTACTTC.

This chain uses TRBV2 with TRBJ2-7, with D perhaps matching TRBD2 (5 bases). Germline lookup yields CDR1 SNHLY and CDR2 FYNNEI. Trimming removed 2 bases at V and 3 bases at J, with 11 bases between. The CDR3 has 14 residues. The CDR3 loop reads CASSEREYNYEQYF. CDR3 bases: TGTGCCAGCAGTGAAAGGGAGTATAACTACGAGCAGTACTTC. The full variable domain, in which reference TRBV2 and TRBJ2-7 provide the parts outside the CDR3, is EPEVTQTPSHQVTQMGQEVILRCVPISNHLYFYWYRQILGQKVEFLVSFYNNEISEKSEIFDDQFSVERPDGSNFTLKIRSTKLEDSAMYFCASSEREYNYEQYFGPGTRLTVT.

The chain couples TRBV4-2 to TRBJ2-3, with TRBD2 matching 7 bases. V gave up 2 bases and J gave up 6 bases; unmatched junction bases: 8. CDR1 is LGHNA, CDR2 YNFKEQ, per germline. CDR3 length equals 15 residues. The CDR3, as DNA: TGTGCCAGCAGCCAACCTAGCGGAGGGCTGGATACGCAGTATTTT. It encodes CASSQPSGGLDTQYF.

This clone appeared a single time. The chain links TRBV7-9 to TRBJ2-7; TRBD1 matches 8 bases. CDR1 and CDR2 (germline): SEHNR, FQNEAQ (reference sequence). Trimming removed 5 bases from V and 0 bases from J; junction bases left unmatched: 6. The CDR3 has 15 amino acids. CDR3 sequence (DNA): TGTGCCAGCAGCCAGGGGGCCTCAAGCTCCTACGAGCAGTACTTC. It codes for CASSQGASSSYEQYF.

This clone was observed a single time. The V and J genes are TRBV5-1 and TRBJ1-1; D gene unclear. The germline V gene has CDR1 SGHRS and CDR2 YFSETQ. V dropped 3 bases and J dropped 1 base, with 10 bases sitting between them. The CDR3 covers 14 residues. The CDR3 region has the DNA TGCGCCAGCAGCTCGGGCCATTCGAACACTGAAGCTTTCTTT. Translated: CASSSGHSNTEAFF.

The chain joins TRBV7-2 to TRBJ2-4; TRBD2 agrees at 7 bases. Germline trimming cut 3 bases from V and 1 base from J; bases unmatched to any gene: 6. CDR1 SGHTA and CDR2 FQGNSA come from the germline V gene. CDR3 length equals 16 residues. The CDR3 DNA follows: TGTGCCAGCAGCTTTCTAGCGGCAGCGGCCAAAAACATTCAGTACTTC. Residues: CASSFLAAAAKNIQYF. Full variable domain (missing parts from reference TRBV7-2 and TRBJ2-4): GAGVSQSPSNKVTEKGKDVELRCDPISGHTALYWYRQSLGQGLEFLIYFQGNSAPDKSGLPSDRFSAERTGGSVSTLTIQRTQQEDSAVYLCASSFLAAAAKNIQYFGAGTRLSVL.

This clone was seen more than once but under ten times. The rearrangement uses TRBV5-1 and TRBJ2-7, with TRBD2 matching 8 bases. The CDR3 is 13 residues long. Trimming at V came to 2 bases and at J to 8 bases, leaving 6 bases not matched to a gene. Germline loops: CDR1 SGHRS, CDR2 YFSETQ. The CDR3 spells CASSFLGGDQQYF. CDR3 coding DNA: TGCGCCAGCAGCTTTCTCGGGGGGGACCAGCAGTACTTC. Full variable domain (outside the CDR3, taken from reference TRBV5-1 and TRBJ2-7): KAGVTQTPRYLIKTRGQQVTLSCSPISGHRSVSWYQQTPGQGLQFLFEYFSETQRNKGNFPGRFSGRQFSNSRSEMNVSTLELGDSALYLCASSFLGGDQQYFGPGTRLTVT.

The chain links TRBV29-1 to TRBJ1-1; no reliable D call. Germline CDR1 is SQVTM and CDR2 is ANQGSEA. V was shortened by 3 bases and J by 4 bases, with 12 bases between the two germline ends. The CDR3 extends over 13 amino acids. CDR3 loop: CSVDIQAGTEAFF. The CDR3 DNA is TGCAGCGTTGATATCCAGGCGGGCACTGAAGCTTTCTTT.

The genes are TRBV7-9 and TRBJ2-1; perhaps TRBD1 as D (6 bases). Trimming removed 1 base at V and 7 bases at J, with 8 bases between. Germline CDR1 is SEHNR and CDR2 is FQNEAQ (reference sequence). The CDR3 is made up of 13 amino acids. The DNA for the CDR3 is TGTGCCAGCAGCTTAGGACAGGAGAATGAGCAGTTCTTC. It encodes CASSLGQENEQFF.

This clone was detected ten times or more. The J gene is TRBJ1-1, the V gene TRBV6-1; 8 nucleotides align to TRBD1. J gave up 5 bases and V 6 bases, and 8 bases lay outside the gene matches. Germline V CDR1 and CDR2: MNHNS, SASEGT. The CDR3 is 14 residues long. The CDR3 sequence is CASRQGERRTEAFF. The DNA of the CDR3 is TGTGCCAGCAGACAGGGGGAACGGAGGACTGAAGCTTTCTTT.

V and J are TRBV7-8 and TRBJ2-7, with 7 bases matching TRBD2. The junction had 11 bases not matched to a gene; V was cut back by 5 bases and J by 4 bases. This CDR3 comprises 15 residues. Germline CDR1 SGHVS, CDR2 FQNEAQ. The CDR3 loop reads CASSRRAGEQYEQYF. In nucleotides, the CDR3 is TGTGCCAGCAGCCGACGGGCGGGAGAGCAATACGAGCAGTACTTC.

The chain links TRBV11-2 to TRBJ2-1, with D possibly being TRBD2 (6 bases). This CDR3 spans 16 amino acids. V gave up 8 bases and J gave up 4 bases, with 21 bases separating them. Germline values: CDR1 SGHAT, CDR2 FQNNGV. CDR3: CASLRGGGNLYNEQFF. CDR3 sequence (DNA): TGTGCCAGCCTCCGGGGCGGCGGGAACCTATACAATGAGCAGTTCTTC.

This chain joins TRBV2 and TRBJ1-2; 9 bases align to TRBD1. Trimming cost V 4 bases and J 2 bases; bases outside gene matches: 2. The CDR3 contains 14 residues. CDR1 and CDR2 (germline): SNHLY, FYNNEI. The CDR3 loop is CASSGQGGNYGYTF. DNA for the CDR3: TGTGCCAGCAGTGGACAGGGGGGAAACTATGGCTACACCTTC.

The rearrangement uses TRBV30 and TRBJ1-3, with TRBD1 matching 8 bases. The CDR3 length is 15 residues. V dropped 4 bases and J dropped 2; count of bases not matched to a gene: 7. Germline assignment: CDR1 GTSNPN and CDR2 SVGIG (reference sequence). CDR3 region: CAWIQGASPGNTIYF. CDR3 sequence (DNA): TGTGCCTGGATCCAGGGGGCCTCACCTGGAAACACCATATATTTT.

This clone was seen only once. The chain links TRBV7-2 to TRBJ1-2, with 8 bases lining up with TRBD1. V gave up 7 bases and J gave up 7 bases; unmatched junction bases: 5. CDR1 and CDR2 from the germline V gene are SGHTA and FQGNSA. The CDR3 length is 12 residues. As DNA, the CDR3 is TGTGCCAGCAACGTCCAGGGGGCTGGCTACACCTTC. Its translation is CASNVQGAGYTF.

The chain carries TRBV27 and TRBJ1-2; D uncertain. The CDR3 consists of 17 residues. Germline V gene sequence: CDR1 MNHEY, CDR2 SMNVEV (reference sequence). V was cut by 2 bases and J by 5 bases, with 21 bases left in between. This CDR3 is CASSLNGLYQSWYGYTF. CDR3 sequence (DNA): TGTGCCAGCAGTTTAAATGGCCTTTACCAATCCTGGTATGGCTACACCTTC.

This clone was found a few times. The chain joins TRBV28 to TRBJ2-7; D remains unclear. The CDR3 has 13 residues. V was cut by 8 bases and J by 0 bases, with 11 bases left in between. Germline CDR1 reads MDHEN; CDR2 reads SYDVKM. CDR3 residues: CASWAPDSYEQYF. In nucleotides, the CDR3 is TGTGCCAGCTGGGCTCCGGACTCCTACGAGCAGTACTTC.